Below, one T cell receptor (beta chain) is given with its context. Its matching antigen is unknown. TCRdb reprocessed the 5' RACE reads; each CDR3 protein has one entry and no DNA is given. Its table records approximately 440,000 distinct CDR3 sequences. Germline V gene lookup returns CDR1 MNHNY and CDR2 SVGAGI (reference sequence). This CDR3 has 12 residues. This entry is derived from a study of T cells expressing NK-cell markers. Turning to the study itself: There were seven HCMV-seropositive donors and one seronegative donor among the eight sequenced. Points from the study as a whole: The leading position in the CD3+CD56-NKG2C+ fraction of a handful of donors also went to these clonotypes.

The chain is built from TRBV6-6 and TRBJ2-3; the D call from TCRdb, TRBD1, cannot be confirmed without DNA. The sequencing input was blood T cells: a sorted CD56 or NKG2C T cell subset, CD4+ or CD8+ T cells, or bulk PBMC T cells (not recorded which). The source of this sequence is a woman aged 45-60 years in good health. The CDR3 loop reads CASRGGPDTQYF.